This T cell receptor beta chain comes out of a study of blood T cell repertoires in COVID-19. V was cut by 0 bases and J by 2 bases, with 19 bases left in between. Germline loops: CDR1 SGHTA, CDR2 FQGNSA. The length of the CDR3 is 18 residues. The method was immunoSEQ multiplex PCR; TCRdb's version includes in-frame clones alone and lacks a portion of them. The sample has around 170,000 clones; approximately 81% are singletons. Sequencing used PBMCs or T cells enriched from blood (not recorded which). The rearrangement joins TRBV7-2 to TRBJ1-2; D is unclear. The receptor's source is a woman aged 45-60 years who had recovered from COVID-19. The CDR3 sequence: CASSLANPLRTENYGYTF. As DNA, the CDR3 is TGTGCCAGCAGCTTAGCGAACCCCTTAAGAACTGAGAACTATGGCTACACCTTC.